These 9 T cell receptor beta chains were sequenced from one sample in a study of blood T cell repertoires in COVID-19. Sequencing used immunoSEQ multiplex PCR; TCRdb keeps in-frame clones, though not all of them. Among around 260,000 clones listed, about 88% were seen once. Source material: peripheral blood. The origin of the receptors is a man between 60 and 75 years old who had recovered from COVID-19.

V gene TRBV9 combines with J gene TRBJ1-3; 9 bases match TRBD1. Germline CDR1 is SGDLS and CDR2 is YYNGEE. The V and J ends lost 4 bases and 3 bases, in that order; junction bases with no gene match: 14. This CDR3 is built from 18 residues. The CDR3 DNA is TGTGCCAGCAGCTCACACCGGGACAGGGTCTCATATGGAAACACCATATATTTT. This codes for CASSSHRDRVSYGNTIYF. Supplemented by reference TRBV9 and TRBJ1-3, the full variable domain reads DSGVTQTPKHLITATGQRVTLRCSPRSGDLSVYWYQQSLDQGLQFLIQYYNGEERAKGNILERFSAQQFPDLHSELNLSSLELGDSALYFCASSSHRDRVSYGNTIYFGEGSWLTVV.

The table lists this clone with a count of one. The rearrangement joins TRBV18 to TRBJ1-3; no reliable D call. The CDR3 consists of 14 residues. Trimming cost V 0 bases and J 3 bases, with 6 bases left between them. Germline V gene sequence: CDR1 KGHSH, CDR2 LQKENI. CDR3: CASSPPPFGNTIYF. The CDR3 nucleotides are TGTGCCAGCTCACCACCTCCATTTGGAAACACCATATATTTT. Complete variable domain (other parts from reference TRBV18 and TRBJ1-3): NAGVMQNPRHLVRRRGQEARLRCSPMKGHSHVYWYRQLPEEGLKFMVYLQKENIIDESGMPKERFSAEFPKEGPSILRIQQVVRGDSAAYFCASSPPPFGNTIYFGEGSWLTVV.

The J gene is TRBJ1-1, the V gene TRBV29-1, with 7 bases aligning to TRBD1. The CDR3 is 14 residues long. Germline CDR1 reads SQVTM; CDR2 reads ANQGSEA. V lost 5 bases to trimming and J lost 6 bases; unmatched junction nucleotides: 12. The CDR3 loop is CSVRSGQGVAEAFF. CDR3 DNA: TGCAGCGTTAGGTCCGGGCAGGGGGTTGCTGAAGCTTTCTTT.

V and J are TRBV4-1 and TRBJ2-7, with 7 bases that match TRBD2. V shed 1 base, J shed 4 bases, and the junction held 10 bases outside the gene matches. The CDR3 has 16 residues. Germline V gives CDR1 MGHRA, CDR2 YSYEKL. CDR3 sequence reads: CASSQGYGGMGYEQYF. CDR3 nucleotide sequence: TGCGCCAGCAGCCAAGGTTACGGGGGGATGGGGTACGAGCAGTACTTC.

This sequence joins TRBV10-2 and TRBJ1-1, with TRBD1 identical over 9 bases. Germline V gene lookup returns CDR1 WSHSY and CDR2 SAAADI. The J segment lost 1 base and the V segment lost 7 bases, leaving 4 bases of the junction unmatched. This CDR3 region has 14 residues. CDR3 nucleotide sequence: TGCGCCAGCAAATGGACAGGGGAGAACACTGAAGCTTTCTTT. It is translated as CASKWTGENTEAFF.

The chain uses TRBV29-1 and TRBJ2-7, with TRBD1 matching over 9 bases. Trimming at V came to 6 bases and at J to 3 bases, leaving 6 bases not matched to a gene. Germline V gene lookup returns CDR1 SQVTM and CDR2 ANQGSEA. This CDR3 is 13 amino acids long. The CDR3 DNA sequence: TGCAGCGTAACCGGGACAGGGCACTACGAGCAGTACTTC. Amino acid sequence: CSVTGTGHYEQYF.

The CDR3 region has the DNA TGTGCCAGCAGCTTCCTAGCGGGGTCCTACAATGAGCAGTTCTTC. This gives the protein CASSFLAGSYNEQFF. The chain joins TRBV11-2 to TRBJ2-1, with 9 positions matching TRBD2. The V gene end was trimmed by 3 bases and the J gene end by 1 base; junction bases not matched to a gene: 1. From germline, CDR1 is SGHAT and CDR2 FQNNGV. The CDR3 totals 15 residues.

The chain combines TRBV13 with TRBJ1-1; D unclear. Deletions cut 3 bases from V and 5 bases from J, with 13 bases between. Germline V gene sequence: CDR1 PRHDT, CDR2 FYEKMQ (reference sequence). This CDR3 is 14 amino acids long. This chain's CDR3 is CASSFPTSGTEAFF. CDR3 nucleotide sequence: TGTGCCAGCAGCTTCCCCACGTCGGGAACTGAAGCTTTCTTT.

The chain links TRBV5-6 to TRBJ1-2; D unresolved. This CDR3 has 15 residues. Trimming stripped 5 bases from V and 6 bases from J, with 20 bases between. Per germline, CDR1 SGHDT and CDR2 YYEEEE. CDR3 bases: TGTGCCAGCAGTCCACTAACCCCTCTAGGAGATGGCTACACCTTC. Translating it yields CASSPLTPLGDGYTF.